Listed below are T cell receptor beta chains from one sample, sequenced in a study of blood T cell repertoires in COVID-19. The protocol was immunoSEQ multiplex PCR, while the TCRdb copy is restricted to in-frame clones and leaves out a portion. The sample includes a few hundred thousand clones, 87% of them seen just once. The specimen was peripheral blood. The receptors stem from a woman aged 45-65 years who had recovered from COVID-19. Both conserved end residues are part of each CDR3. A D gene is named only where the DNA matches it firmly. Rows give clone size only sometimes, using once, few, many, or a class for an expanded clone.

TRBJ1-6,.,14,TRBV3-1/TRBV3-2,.,TGTGCCAGCAGCCAAGTTCCGGGTGGTTCACCCCTCCACTTT,CASSQVPGGSPLHF
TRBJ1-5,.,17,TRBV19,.,TGTGCCAGTAGTTCCTCTGCAGGGAGGGACGGCAATCAGCCCCAGCATTTT,CASSSSAGRDGNQPQHF
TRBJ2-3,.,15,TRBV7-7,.,TGTGCCAGCAGCTTAGGACCAGGGGCCACAGATACGCAGTATTTT,CASSLGPGATDTQYF
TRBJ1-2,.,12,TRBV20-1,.,TGCAGTGCTGGTGGACAGAGCGATGGCTACACCTTC,CSAGGQSDGYTF
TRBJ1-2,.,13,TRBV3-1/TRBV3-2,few,TGTGCCAGCAGCCCGGGAGTGGGGTATGGCTACACCTTC,CASSPGVGYGYTF
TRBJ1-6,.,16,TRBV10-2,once,TGCGCCAGCAGTGAGTCTGGGGGCGGGTCGGAGTCACCCCTCCACTTT,CASSESGGGSESPLHF
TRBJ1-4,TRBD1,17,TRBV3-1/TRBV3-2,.,TGTGCCAGCAGCCACGGGACAGGGATAGGGACTAATGAAAAACTGTTTTTT,CASSHGTGIGTNEKLFF
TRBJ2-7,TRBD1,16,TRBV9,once,TGTGCCAGCAGCGTAGCTACAGGGGTGGACTCCTACGAGCAGTACTTC,CASSVATGVDSYEQYF
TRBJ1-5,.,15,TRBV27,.,TGTGCCAGCAGTTCCTCCGGAGATAGCAATCAGCCCCAGCATTTT,CASSSSGDSNQPQHF
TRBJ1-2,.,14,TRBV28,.,TGTGCCAGCAGCCGGAGTGGGACAAAATATGGCTACACCTTC,CASSRSGTKYGYTF
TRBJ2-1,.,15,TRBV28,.,TGTGCCAGCGCGACAGCGATACGAATCAGGGTTGAGCAGTTCTTC,CASATAIRIRVEQFF
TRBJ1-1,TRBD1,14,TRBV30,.,TGTGCCTGGAGTGTAAGTCAGGGGGACACTGAAGCTTTCTTT,CAWSVSQGDTEAFF
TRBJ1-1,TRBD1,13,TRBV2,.,TGTGCCAGACGGCAGGGGGCTCAAGGTGAAGCTTTCTTT,CARRQGAQGEAFF
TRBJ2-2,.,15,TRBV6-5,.,TGTGCCAGCAGGAGAGGAGGGGTCCACACCGGGGAGCTGTTTTTT,CASRRGGVHTGELFF
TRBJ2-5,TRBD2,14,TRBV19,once,TGTGCCAGTAGTGAAACTAGCGCCCAAGGGGCCCAGTACTTC,CASSETSAQGAQYF
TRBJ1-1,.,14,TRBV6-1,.,TGTGCCAGCAGTGAAACCCGACAGGCCACTGAAGCTTTCTTT,CASSETRQATEAFF
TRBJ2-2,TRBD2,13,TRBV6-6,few,TGTGCCAGCTCGAGAGGGAGGGACGGGGAGCTGTTTTTT,CASSRGRDGELFF
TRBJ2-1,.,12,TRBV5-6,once,TGTGCCAGCAGCTTGGAAGCGAGCGAGCAGTTCTTC,CASSLEASEQFF
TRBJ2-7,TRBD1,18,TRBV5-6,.,TGTGCCAGCAGCATCCGGGACAGGGGACTGGCCGGCTCCTACGAGCAGTACTTC,CASSIRDRGLAGSYEQYF
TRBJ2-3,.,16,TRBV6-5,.,TGTGCCAGCAGTTACGAGAGCGGGCACCGCACAGATACGCAGTATTTT,CASSYESGHRTDTQYF
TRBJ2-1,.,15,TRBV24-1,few,TGTGCCACCAGTGATTTTCGCGGCTCCTACAATGAGCAGTTCTTC,CATSDFRGSYNEQFF
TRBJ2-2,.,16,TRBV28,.,TGTGCCAGCAGTTTACTAGCGTATGCGAACACCGGGGAGCTGTTTTTT,CASSLLAYANTGELFF
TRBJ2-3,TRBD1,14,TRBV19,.,TGTGCCAGTAGTACCGACAGGGCCGGGGATACGCAGTATTTT,CASSTDRAGDTQYF
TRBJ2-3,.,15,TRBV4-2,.,TGTGCCAGCAGCCAATTTGGGAGAGGAGCCGGTACGCAGTATTTT,CASSQFGRGAGTQYF
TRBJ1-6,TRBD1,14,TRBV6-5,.,TGTGCCAGCAGTTGGACAGGGGTTAATTCACCCCTCCACTTT,CASSWTGVNSPLHF
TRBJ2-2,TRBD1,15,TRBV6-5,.,TGTGCCAGCCGGTTCGCGGGACAGGGGTCCGGGGAGCTGTTTTTT,CASRFAGQGSGELFF
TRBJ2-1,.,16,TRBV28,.,TGTGCCAGCAGTTTATCTGCGGGGAGCTCCTACAATGAGCAGTTCTTC,CASSLSAGSSYNEQFF
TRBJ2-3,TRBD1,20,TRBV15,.,TGTGCCACCAGCAGAGGAGGGACAGGGGTTAACGTGGGGCACAGAGATACGCAGTATTTT,CATSRGGTGVNVGHRDTQYF
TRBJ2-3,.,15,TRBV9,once,TGTGCCAGCAGCGTAGACGGGAGAGGGACAGATACGCAGTATTTT,CASSVDGRGTDTQYF
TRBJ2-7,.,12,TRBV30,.,TGTGCCTGGAGTGGACAGGAGTACGAGCAGTACTTC,CAWSGQEYEQYF
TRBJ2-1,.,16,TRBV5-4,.,TGTGCCAGCAGCTCGGCCGTTCAGCGGGCCTACAATGAGCAGTTCTTC,CASSSAVQRAYNEQFF
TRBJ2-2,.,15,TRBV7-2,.,TGTGCCAGCACTCCTGACAGAGCAACCACCGGGGAGCTGTTTTTT,CASTPDRATTGELFF
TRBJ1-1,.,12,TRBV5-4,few,TGTGCCAGCAGTGGAGGGAGTTATGAAGCTTTCTTT,CASSGGSYEAFF
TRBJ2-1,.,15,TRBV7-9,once,TGTGCCAGCAGCTTTATAACAGGGCCGGGGGGTGAGCAGTTCTTC,CASSFITGPGGEQFF
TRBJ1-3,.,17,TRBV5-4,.,TGTGCCAGCAGCTTGAAAGGGGTCAGGCCCTCTGGAAACACCATATATTTT,CASSLKGVRPSGNTIYF
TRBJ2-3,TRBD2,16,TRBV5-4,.,TGTGCCAGCAGCTTGGAGTTAGCGGGGGGAACAGATACGCAGTATTTT,CASSLELAGGTDTQYF
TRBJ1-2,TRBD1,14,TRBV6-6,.,TGTGCCAGCAGTGGGACAGACGGATCCTTTGGCTACACCTTC,CASSGTDGSFGYTF
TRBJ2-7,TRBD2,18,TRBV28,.,TGTGCCAGCAGTTTAACGGCGCGGGCGACTAGCGGGCTCTACGAGCAGTACTTC,CASSLTARATSGLYEQYF
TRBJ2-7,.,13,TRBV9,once,TGTGCCAGCAGCGTAGGAGTGCAGGGCGTGCAGTACTTC,CASSVGVQGVQYF
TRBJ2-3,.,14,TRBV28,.,TGTGCCAGCAATCGGGGTGGGGGCACAGATACGCAGTATTTT,CASNRGGGTDTQYF
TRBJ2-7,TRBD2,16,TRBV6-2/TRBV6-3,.,TGTGCCAGCAGTTACTTTCGTGGCGGGACTACCTACGAGCAGTACTTC,CASSYFRGGTTYEQYF
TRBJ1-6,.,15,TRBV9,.,TGTGCCAGCAGCGTAGGAGGGACAACTAATTCACCCCTCCACTTT,CASSVGGTTNSPLHF
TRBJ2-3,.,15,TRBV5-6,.,TGTGCCAGCAGCTTGGTGCAGATGAGCACAGATACGCAGTATTTT,CASSLVQMSTDTQYF
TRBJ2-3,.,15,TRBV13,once,TGTGCCAGCAGCTTTGGGGCCGGCATCACAGATACGCAGTATTTT,CASSFGAGITDTQYF
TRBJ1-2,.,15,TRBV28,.,TGTGCCAGCAGTTTACCTCAAGGACAAACCTATGGCTACACCTTC,CASSLPQGQTYGYTF
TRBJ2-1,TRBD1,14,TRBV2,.,TGTGCCAGCAGTGTGACAGGGGGCCTCGATGAGCAGTTCTTC,CASSVTGGLDEQFF
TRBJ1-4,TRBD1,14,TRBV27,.,TGTGCCAGCAGAAAGACAGGGTCCGGTGAAAAACTGTTTTTT,CASRKTGSGEKLFF
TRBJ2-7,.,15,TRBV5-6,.,TGTGCCAGCAGCGGAGAAGTACAAGATTCCTACGAGCAGTACTTC,CASSGEVQDSYEQYF
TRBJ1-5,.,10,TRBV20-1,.,TGCAGTGCCGGTGGTCAGCCCCAGCATTTT,CSAGGQPQHF
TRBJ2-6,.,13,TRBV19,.,TGTGCCACCACAAACTCTGGGGCCAACGTCCTGACTTTC,CATTNSGANVLTF
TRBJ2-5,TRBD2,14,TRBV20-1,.,TGCAGTGCTAGTTGGGCTAGCGGGGAAGAGACCCAGTACTTC,CSASWASGEETQYF
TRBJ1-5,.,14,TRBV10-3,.,TGTGCCATCAGTGATTTTGGGGGGGAGGAGACCCAGCATTTT,CAISDFGGEETQHF